This TCR beta chain was sequenced for a study of CD8 T cells in Susac syndrome. The V gene's germline CDR1 is LGHDT and CDR2 YNNKEL (reference sequence). The CDR3 is 12 amino acids. V was clipped by 1 base and J by 12 bases, with 13 bases between them. Random hexamers were used to reverse transcribe roughly 0.45 to 1 ug of RNA. One entry per CDR3 protein, called by TCRdb with MiXCR from the immunoSEQ multiplex PCR reads. The sample shows some 190,000 distinct CDR3 sequences, 90% to 95% of them seen only once. Age- and sex-matched healthy donors served as the control group. The chain couples TRBV3-1 to TRBJ2-7; D is undetermined. The sequencing sample was made of CD4+ T cells from PBMCs. This receptor was identified in a human donor in good health. CDR3 loop: CASSQGGRSLYF. CDR3 nucleotides: TGTGCCAGCAGCCAAGGTGGACGGTCCCTGTACTTC.